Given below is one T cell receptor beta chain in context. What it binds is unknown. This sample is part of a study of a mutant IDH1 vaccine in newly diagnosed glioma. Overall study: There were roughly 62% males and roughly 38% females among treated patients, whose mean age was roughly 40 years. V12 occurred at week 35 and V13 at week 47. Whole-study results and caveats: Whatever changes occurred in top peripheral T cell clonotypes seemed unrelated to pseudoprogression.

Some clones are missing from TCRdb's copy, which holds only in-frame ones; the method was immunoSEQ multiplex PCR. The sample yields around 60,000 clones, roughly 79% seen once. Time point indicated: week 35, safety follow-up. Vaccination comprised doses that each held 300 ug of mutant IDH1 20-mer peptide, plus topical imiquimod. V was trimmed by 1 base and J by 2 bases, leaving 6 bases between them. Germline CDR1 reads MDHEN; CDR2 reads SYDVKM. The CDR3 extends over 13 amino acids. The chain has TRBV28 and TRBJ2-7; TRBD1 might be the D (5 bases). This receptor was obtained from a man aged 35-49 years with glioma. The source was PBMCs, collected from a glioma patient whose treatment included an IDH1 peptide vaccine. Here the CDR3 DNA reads TGTGCCAGCAGTTTATCAGGGACCTACGAGCAGTACTTC. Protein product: CASSLSGTYEQYF.